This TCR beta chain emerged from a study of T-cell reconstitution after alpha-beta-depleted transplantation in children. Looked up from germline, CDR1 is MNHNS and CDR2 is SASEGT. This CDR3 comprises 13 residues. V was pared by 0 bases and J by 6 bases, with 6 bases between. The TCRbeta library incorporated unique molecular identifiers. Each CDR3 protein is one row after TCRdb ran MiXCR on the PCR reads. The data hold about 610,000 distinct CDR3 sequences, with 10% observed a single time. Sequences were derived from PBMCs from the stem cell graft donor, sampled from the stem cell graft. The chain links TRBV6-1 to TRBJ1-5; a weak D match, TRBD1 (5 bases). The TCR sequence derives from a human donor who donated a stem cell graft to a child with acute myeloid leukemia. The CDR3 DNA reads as TGTGCCAGCAGTGAAGCAGGGACTCAGCCCCAGCATTTT. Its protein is CASSEAGTQPQHF.